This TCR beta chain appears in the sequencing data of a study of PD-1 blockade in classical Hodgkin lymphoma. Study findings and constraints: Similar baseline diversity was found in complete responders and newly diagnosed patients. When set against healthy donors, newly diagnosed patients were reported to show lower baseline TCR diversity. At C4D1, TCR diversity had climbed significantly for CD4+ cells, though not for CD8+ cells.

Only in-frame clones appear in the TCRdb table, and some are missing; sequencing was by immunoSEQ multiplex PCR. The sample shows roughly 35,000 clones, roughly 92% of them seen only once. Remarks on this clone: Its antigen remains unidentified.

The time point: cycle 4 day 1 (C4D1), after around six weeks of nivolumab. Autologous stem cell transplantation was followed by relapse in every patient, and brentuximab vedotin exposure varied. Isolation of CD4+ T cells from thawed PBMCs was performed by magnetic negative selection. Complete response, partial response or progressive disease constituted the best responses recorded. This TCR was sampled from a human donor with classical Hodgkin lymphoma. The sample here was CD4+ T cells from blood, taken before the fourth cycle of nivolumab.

The CDR3 spells CASSYASEETQYF. The CDR3 DNA sequence: TGTGCCAGCAGCTATGCTTCAGAGGAGACCCAGTACTTC. This chain links TRBV9 with TRBJ2-5, with D uncertain. Germline CDR1 and CDR2: SGDLS and YYNGEE. The V gene lost 4 bases and the J gene lost 5 bases, with 12 bases spanning the gap. The CDR3 runs to 13 residues.